Following are 30 T cell receptor beta chains from one sample sequenced in a study of blood T cells in healthy people across ages (dated by TCRdb to between 2014 and 2017). The method behind the library was 5' RACE. Data came from an Illumina HiSeq 2500. The second PCR ran for about 6 to 12 cycles and used a J-beta primer mix along with a sample-barcoded 5' primer. TCRdb reanalyzed the raw reads on its own, using fastp at Q25 for trimming and MiXCR for clone calling, and kept in-frame beta chains. Under each unique CDR3 protein, matching rows form one entry showing the most common genes and DNA. For this sample there are 1 million or so distinct CDR3 sequences; approximately 25% appear just once. Approximately 0.7% of the sample is in the top ten clones. These data are also associated with another study on T cells of mothers and their children.

The sequenced sample consisted of blood. The receptors were sampled from a girl aged 2-15 years in good health.

This clonotype was counted a few times. This sequence joins TRBV20-1 and TRBJ2-5, with TRBD1 matching 9 bases. The CDR3 length is 13 residues. The V segment lost 3 bases and the J segment 3 bases; nucleotides outside the gene matches: 2. CDR1 and CDR2 (germline): DFQATT, SNEGSKA (reference sequence). The CDR3 reads CSASRTGEETQYF. The CDR3 nucleotides read TGCAGTGCTAGTCGGACAGGGGAAGAGACCCAGTACTTC.

This clonotype was observed a few times. This rearrangement joins TRBV20-1 to TRBJ2-5; D uncertain. Germline V gene lookup returns CDR1 DFQATT and CDR2 SNEGSKA (reference sequence). Trimming took 4 bases from V and 4 from J, leaving 13 bases between them. CDR3 length equals 13 residues. The CDR3 region has the DNA TGCAGTGCTAAGAGCTGGGGTGGAGAGACCCAGTACTTC. This gives the protein CSAKSWGGETQYF.

V usage is TRBV20-1 and J usage is TRBJ2-7, with D tentatively TRBD1 (5 bases). Germline loops: CDR1 DFQATT, CDR2 SNEGSKA (reference sequence). The CDR3 length is 15 residues. V was cut by 0 bases and J by 0 bases, with 12 bases left in between. CDR3 protein: CSARDTWGSSYEQYF. CDR3 DNA: TGCAGTGCTAGAGATACCTGGGGCAGCTCCTACGAGCAGTACTTC.

CDR3: CAISRQVPSSGANVLTF. CDR3 nucleotides: TGTGCCATCAGTAGACAGGTCCCAAGTTCTGGGGCCAACGTCCTGACTTTC. The chain carries TRBV10-3 and TRBJ2-6; perhaps TRBD1 as D (6 bases). Germline V CDR1 and CDR2: ENHRY, SYGVKD. Trimming stripped 5 bases from V and 1 base from J, with 15 bases between. CDR3 length: 17 residues.

Only a few counts were recorded for this clonotype. CDR3: CASTHGGTEAFF. In DNA form, the CDR3 reads TGTGCCAGCACCCACGGGGGCACTGAAGCTTTCTTT. This chain joins TRBV2 and TRBJ1-1, with D perhaps TRBD1 (5 bases). Trimming removed 7 bases from V and 4 bases from J, with 10 bases in between. The CDR3 loop spans 12 amino acids. Per the germline V gene, CDR1 is SNHLY and CDR2 is FYNNEI.

This clonotype was seen more than once but under ten times. This rearrangement joins TRBV15 to TRBJ2-4; 10 positions agree with TRBD1. Trimming at V came to 1 base and at J to 10 bases, leaving 10 bases not matched to a gene. The CDR3 contains 16 residues. Germline V gene sequence: CDR1 LNHNV, CDR2 YYDKDF (reference sequence). CDR3 residues: CATSRGLTGGAGIQYF. CDR3 nucleotide sequence: TGTGCCACCAGCAGAGGTCTGACAGGGGGCGCTGGTATTCAGTACTTC.

V usage is TRBV25-1 and J usage is TRBJ2-7, with D unresolved. This CDR3 has 14 amino acids. V was shortened by 2 bases and J by 4 bases, with 12 bases between the two germline ends. CDR1 and CDR2 from the germline V gene are MGHDK and SYGVNS. The CDR3 region has the DNA TGTGCCAGCAGTGAACCCGGAGACGTTTACGAGCAGTACTTC. Protein product: CASSEPGDVYEQYF.

This clonotype has more than one count but fewer than ten. In DNA form, the CDR3 reads TGTGCCAGCAGCTTGGGTTGGGACAGTGCAACTAATGAAAAACTGTTTTTT. It is translated as CASSLGWDSATNEKLFF. The chain carries TRBV5-5 and TRBJ1-4; 7 positions match TRBD1. V gave up 0 bases and J gave up 0 bases; unmatched junction bases: 5. From germline, CDR1 is SGHKS and CDR2 YYEKEE (reference sequence). This CDR3 is built from 17 residues.

This clonotype was counted between two and nine times. The V call is TRBV20-1, the J call TRBJ2-3; 8 bases align to TRBD1. Looked up from germline, CDR1 is DFQATT and CDR2 is SNEGSKA (reference sequence). Trimming took 4 bases from V and 6 from J; bases not matched to a gene: 9. The CDR3 totals 14 residues. The DNA of the CDR3 is TGCAGTGCTACCCACGGACAGGGCTTGGATACGCAGTATTTT. Protein sequence: CSATHGQGLDTQYF.

The chain joins TRBV12-3 or TRBV12-4 to TRBJ2-1; 7 nucleotides match TRBD2. V gave up 2 bases and J gave up 5 bases; unmatched junction bases: 6. The CDR3 consists of 15 residues. The CDR3 reads CASSLPGLPNNEQFF. DNA for the CDR3: TGTGCCAGCAGTTTACCGGGACTACCGAACAATGAGCAGTTCTTC.

This chain uses TRBV12-3 or TRBV12-4 with TRBJ2-1; 9 bases match TRBD2. Germline trimming cut 5 bases from V and 12 bases from J; bases unmatched to any gene: 14. CDR3 size: 15 residues. This CDR3 is CASSETGTSPRGQFF. The DNA for the CDR3 is TGTGCCAGCAGTGAAACCGGGACTAGCCCCCGGGGGCAGTTCTTC.

The chain recombines TRBV29-1 with TRBJ2-1; D gene uncertain. Matching the DNA end better, TRBJ2-7 makes the J call doubtful. Germline CDR1 reads SQVTM; CDR2 reads ANQGSEA. The CDR3 consists of 13 residues. CDR3 DNA: TGCAGCGTTGAAGTGGCGGCCTCCTACGAGCAGTACTTC. Translation gives CSVEVAASYEQYF.

V gene TRBV12-3 or TRBV12-4 combines with J gene TRBJ2-6, with a possible D match to TRBD2 (6 bases). CDR3 length: 15 residues. The V and J ends lost 6 bases and 3 bases respectively, with 12 bases between them. CDR3 amino acids: CASSPTSLGANVLTF. For the CDR3, the DNA is TGTGCCAGCAGCCCTACTAGCCTTGGGGCCAACGTCCTGACTTTC.

The chain links TRBV5-6 to TRBJ1-1, with no clear D. With 4 bases removed from V and 1 base from J, the gap between germline ends came to 11 bases. Germline V CDR1 and CDR2: SGHDT, YYEEEE. CDR3 size: 14 residues. This chain's CDR3 is CASSKDGPNTEAFF. As DNA, the CDR3 is TGTGCCAGCAGCAAGGACGGACCGAACACTGAAGCTTTCTTT.

This clonotype was recorded a few times. The V call is TRBV7-6, the J call TRBJ2-3, with TRBD2 matching over 7 bases. The CDR3 covers 16 residues. The J segment lost 2 bases and the V segment lost 0 bases, leaving 5 bases of the junction unmatched. Germline-derived CDR1 and CDR2 are SGHVS and FNYEAQ. CDR3 DNA sequence: TGTGCCAGCAGCTTAGCGCCGCGGGAGCTCACAGATACGCAGTATTTT. This codes for CASSLAPRELTDTQYF.

This sequence joins TRBV20-1 and TRBJ2-1, with D tentatively TRBD1 (5 bases). V was clipped by 0 bases and J by 8 bases, with 14 bases between them. CDR3 length: 14 residues. Per the germline V gene, CDR1 is DFQATT and CDR2 is SNEGSKA (reference sequence). The CDR3 protein is CSARDSRRVDEQFF. CDR3 in DNA: TGCAGTGCTAGAGATAGTCGCAGGGTCGATGAGCAGTTCTTC.

This chain joins TRBV7-2 and TRBJ2-7; TRBD2 matches at 8 bases. After removal of 5 bases from V and 9 bases from J, the junction contained 12 bases not matched to a gene. The CDR3 is made up of 14 amino acids. CDR1 SGHTA and CDR2 FQGNSA come from the germline V gene. For the CDR3, the DNA is TGTGCCAGCAGCCCCGGACTAGCAGGGTCTGCGCAGTACTTC. It codes for CASSPGLAGSAQYF.

The J gene is TRBJ2-3, the V gene TRBV7-2, with D possibly TRBD1 on 5 matching bases. V lost 5 bases and J lost 4, with 7 bases in between. The CDR3 runs to 12 residues. The germline gives CDR1 SGHTA, CDR2 FQGNSA. DNA for the CDR3: TGTGCCAGCAGCGAGACAGCAGATACGCAGTATTTT. Translated: CASSETADTQYF.

The rearrangement joins TRBV6-5 to TRBJ1-6, with D tentatively TRBD1 (5 bases). CDR3 length: 15 residues. The V end was cut by 6 bases, the J end by 5 bases, with 14 bases between. Per germline, CDR1 MNHEY and CDR2 SVGAGI. Here the CDR3 reads CASRIGQLNNSPLHF. CDR3 sequence (DNA): TGTGCCAGCAGAATCGGACAACTAAATAATTCACCCCTCCACTTT.

This clonotype appeared a few times. The chain uses TRBV6-2 or TRBV6-3 and TRBJ2-1; D call uncertain. Germline CDR1 and CDR2: MNHEY and SVGEGT. The V and J ends lost 2 bases and 7 bases respectively, with 15 bases between them. The CDR3 covers 15 residues. The CDR3 sequence: CASSYVSVGKNEQFF. For the CDR3, the DNA is TGTGCCAGCAGTTACGTGTCGGTAGGGAAGAATGAGCAGTTCTTC.

The chain couples TRBV2 to TRBJ2-1; D might be TRBD1 (5 bases). Per germline, CDR1 SNHLY and CDR2 FYNNEI. The CDR3 runs to 15 residues. The V gene lost 7 bases and the J gene lost 0 bases, with 13 bases spanning the gap. The CDR3 spells CASIKGRYSYNEQFF. The CDR3 DNA sequence: TGTGCCAGCATCAAGGGGCGGTACTCCTACAATGAGCAGTTCTTC.

This clonotype has only a few counts. The chain recombines TRBV6-5 with TRBJ2-7, with 7 positions matching TRBD1. CDR3 length equals 14 residues. The J segment lost 5 bases and the V segment lost 5 bases, leaving 9 bases of the junction unmatched. Per germline, CDR1 MNHEY and CDR2 SVGAGI. The CDR3, as DNA: TGTGCCAGCAGTCCGGACAGGAACCCCAACGAGCAGTACTTC. This sequence encodes CASSPDRNPNEQYF.

The gene calls are TRBV25-1 and TRBJ2-2; D gene uncertain. V was cut by 4 bases and J by 6 bases, with 6 bases left in between. This CDR3 region has 12 residues. CDR1 is MGHDK and CDR2 is SYGVNS in the germline V gene. The CDR3 coding sequence is TGTGCCAGCAGTGTGTGGGCCGGGGAGCTGTTTTTT. It is translated as CASSVWAGELFF.

Only a few counts were recorded for this clonotype. This chain links TRBV28 with TRBJ2-7, with D perhaps TRBD1 (5 bases). The CDR3 is 15 residues long. From germline, CDR1 is MDHEN and CDR2 SYDVKM. Trimming cost V 6 bases and J 2 bases, with 17 bases left between them. This CDR3 is CASSWAGRVTYEQYF. CDR3 in DNA: TGTGCCAGCAGCTGGGCCGGCAGGGTCACCTACGAGCAGTACTTC.

The chain recombines TRBV10-2 with TRBJ2-7; 10 bases align to TRBD2. Unmatched junction bases numbered 6, after V lost 3 bases and J lost 4 bases. CDR1 is WSHSY and CDR2 is SAAADI in the germline V gene. This CDR3 has 15 residues. The CDR3 DNA is TGCGCCAGCAGTGAATATGGAGCGGGAGGGTACGAGCAGTACTTC. Its translation: CASSEYGAGGYEQYF.

V and J are TRBV27 and TRBJ1-2; the D is unclear. Germline CDR1 MNHEY, CDR2 SMNVEV (reference sequence). V lost 2 bases to trimming and J lost 0 bases, with 10 bases between them. The CDR3 has 15 residues. The CDR3 sequence: CASSLVGRANYGYTF. The CDR3 DNA reads as TGTGCCAGCAGTTTAGTTGGGAGAGCTAACTATGGCTACACCTTC.

V is TRBV11-2 and J is TRBJ2-5, with a weak D call TRBD2 (6 bases). Germline CDR1 and CDR2: SGHAT and FQNNGV. V lost 2 bases and J lost 5, with 15 bases in between. This CDR3 comprises 15 residues. The CDR3 sequence: CASSLNPGVFETQYF. For the CDR3, the DNA is TGTGCCAGCAGCTTAAATCCGGGAGTTTTTGAGACCCAGTACTTC.

The CDR3 sequence: CSVVWLYGYTF. The CDR3 DNA reads as TGCAGCGTTGTTTGGCTCTATGGCTACACCTTC. The V gene is TRBV29-1, the J gene TRBJ1-2; D is undetermined. Looked up from germline, CDR1 is SQVTM and CDR2 is ANQGSEA. The CDR3 contains 11 residues. V dropped 4 bases and J dropped 4 bases, with 7 bases sitting between them. Supplemented by reference TRBV29-1 and TRBJ1-2, the full variable domain reads SAVISQKPSRDICQRGTSLTIQCQVDSQVTMMFWYRQQPGQSLTLIATANQGSEATYESGFVIDKFPISRPNLTFSTLTVSNMSPEDSSIYLCSVVWLYGYTFGSGTRLTVV.

The V gene is TRBV12-3 or TRBV12-4, the J gene TRBJ2-5; TRBD2 matches at 9 bases. TRBJ2-7 explains the end of the DNA better; the J call may be wrong. The CDR3 covers 15 residues. The CDR3 loop reads CASSQVAGVIYEQYF. The CDR3 DNA is TGTGCCAGCAGTCAAGTAGCGGGAGTAATCTACGAGCAGTACTTC.

The chain couples TRBV20-1 to TRBJ2-3; either TRBD1 or TRBD2 may fit D (5 bases each). The germline V and J ends were trimmed by 0 bases and 5 bases, with 15 bases remaining between them. CDR3 length: 15 amino acids. Germline assignment: CDR1 DFQATT and CDR2 SNEGSKA (reference sequence). CDR3 in DNA: TGCAGTGCTAGAGATCTATACGAGAGGGGAGATACGCAGTATTTT. It codes for CSARDLYERGDTQYF.